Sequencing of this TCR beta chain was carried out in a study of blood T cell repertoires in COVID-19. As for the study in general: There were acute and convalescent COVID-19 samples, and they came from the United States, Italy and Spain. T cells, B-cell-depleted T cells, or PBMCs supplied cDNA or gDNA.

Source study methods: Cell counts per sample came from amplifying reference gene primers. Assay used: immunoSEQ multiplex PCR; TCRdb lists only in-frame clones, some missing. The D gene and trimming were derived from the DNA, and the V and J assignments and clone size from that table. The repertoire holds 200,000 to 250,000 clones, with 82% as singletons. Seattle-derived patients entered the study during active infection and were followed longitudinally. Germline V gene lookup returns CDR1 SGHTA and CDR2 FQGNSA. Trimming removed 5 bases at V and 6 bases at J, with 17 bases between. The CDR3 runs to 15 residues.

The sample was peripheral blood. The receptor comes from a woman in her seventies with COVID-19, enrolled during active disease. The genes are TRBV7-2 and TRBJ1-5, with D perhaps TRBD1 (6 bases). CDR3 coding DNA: TGTGCCAGCAGCCTGGACAGCGGGGGGGGTCAGCCCCAGCATTTT. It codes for CASSLDSGGGQPQHF.